A selection of T cell receptor beta chains follows, all from one sample in a study of human T cells and chemical hapten exposure. Each CDR3 protein is one row after TCRdb ran MiXCR on the RACE reads. The sample carries about 84,000 distinct CDR3 sequences, about 10% recorded once. Source: whole blood, taken in connection with sensitization to the hapten diphenylcyclopropenone (DPC). Receptor source: a woman in her forties or fifties with alopecia areata. Some clones in this sample may be carry-over from other donors' samples. Each CDR3 is given with its conserved first and last residue.

TRBJ2-1 | TRBV11-2 | CASSSGTSRYNEQFF
TRBJ2-7 | TRBV11-2 | CASSPFSTSGSSYEQYF
TRBJ2-7 | TRBV6-2/TRBV6-3 | CASGPSGRVHEQYF
TRBJ1-5 | TRBV20-1 | CSAIRGSNQPQHF
TRBJ2-7 | TRBV28 | CASSFPDRAYEQYF
TRBJ1-1 | TRBV7-2 | CASSLGGQGIEAFF
TRBJ2-5 | TRBV7-2 | CASSLPTSGSVETQYF
TRBJ1-1 | TRBV5-1 | CASSQEGRFTEAFF
TRBJ1-5 | TRBV19 | CASSESRSYSNQPQHF
TRBJ1-5 | TRBV13 | CASSLPLTGPASNQPQHF